This TCR beta chain was sequenced in a study of tumor-infiltrating lymphocytes in primary liver carcinoma. Looking at the study overall: Samples returned roughly 3.65 to 7.13 million productive TCRbeta reads each. Read depth did not differ significantly between tissue types.

On this clonotype: Its antigen is as yet unknown. The missing conserved phenylalanine or tryptophan at the end of this CDR3 makes a read error likely.

Total RNA amounting to roughly 0.5 ug was the source from which TCR beta cDNA was made with a constant-region primer. Researchers made the TCR beta libraries by running three nested multiplex PCR rounds with slightly modified ARM-PCR. Researchers ran the first two PCR rounds for approximately 10 cycles each with TRBV1-TRBV30 forward primers and a C-beta reverse primer. MiXCR, applied by TCRdb to the multiplex PCR reads, yields one record per CDR3 protein. The sample includes 75,000 to 80,000 distinct CDR3 sequences, 69% of them seen just once. Joint extraction of RNA and DNA used 20-30 mg of bulk tissue that was unsorted. CDR1 and CDR2 (germline): SQVTM, ANQGSEA. The CDR3 contains 11 residues. Trimming took 5 bases from V and 9 from J; bases not matched to a gene: 2. Findings of the study overall: Tumor-adjacent and tumor-blood pairs shared less of their repertoires than tumor region pairs shared.

The sequenced sample was tumor-adjacent normal liver tissue. This clonotype originated in a man aged 40-50 years with primary liver carcinoma and hepatitis B virus infection. V is TRBV29-1 and J is TRBJ2-3, with 10 bases aligning to TRBD2. In DNA, the CDR3 is TGCAGCGTTAAACTAGCGGGAACGCAGTATCTT. Its protein is CSVKLAGTQYL.